The subject of this entry is one T cell receptor (beta chain). This clone was found a few times. The antigen this receptor binds is unknown. Nothing much larger sits one base from this clone, and base qualities are not available. This specimen belongs to a study of shared clonotypes between healthy human individuals (dated by TCRdb to 2018 to 2020). Context from the whole study: The cohort comprised two women and a few men aged 18 to 49 years. Blood TCR repertoires of 5 or 6 healthy adults were deeply sequenced to estimate repertoire size and the extent of clonotype sharing between individuals. Different laboratories and diverse techniques were used to prepare libraries and sequence TCR repertoires, to increase sequencing depth and limit assay-specific biases. Per donor, leukapheresis produced somewhere between about 0.94 and 9.5 billion PBMCs. Broader findings and caveats from the paper: Based on pairwise subsampling, the degree of clonotype sharing among donors was expected to be affected by sequencing depth. Sampling was restricted to blood, and TCR repertoires in tissues likely differ from the TCR repertoires found in blood. The small number of donors limited the genetic and exposure-history diversity represented.

Using the deep immunoSEQ assay, multiplex PCR amplified TCR CDR3 regions from genomic DNA. Extracted genomic DNA from each cell subset was spread evenly across all wells of several immunoSEQ 96-well plates, with each plate serving as a replicate. For unsorted PBMC, each replicate PCR was loaded with about 270 ng genomic DNA, equivalent to about 30,000 T cell genomes. Unsorted PBMC genomic DNA was sequenced across ten immunoSEQ deep assay plates. Purified libraries were quantified with a Qubit 3.0 fluorometer, sized on a Bioanalyzer 2100, and re-quantified with the KAPA Library Quantification kit. A separate single-read 150-cycle Illumina NextSeq 550 flow cell was used to sequence each immunoSEQ 96-well plate. Concerning the study's data processing: The immunoSEQ output contained only junctional sequences without quality scores, so filtering could not match that applied to full-length reads. To assign V/J genes and CDR3, sequences were annotated using PyIR, a Python wrapper for IgBLAST v1.9, with IMGT germline references. Reads were removed for weak V/J assignments (E-value above 1e-6), missing CDR3, stop codons, out-of-frame junctions, or ambiguous translated residues. V3J clonotypes were defined as sequences sharing an identical inferred V gene, J gene, and CDR3 amino acid sequence. To compute the percentage overlap between repertoires, the number of shared unique clonotypes was divided by the size of the smaller repertoire. RTK rarefaction, the Chao1 estimator, and Recon v2.1 estimates of unobserved clonotypes were used to assess repertoire richness. In TCRdb, the immuneACCESS table is reduced to in-frame sequences with V and J assigned. These tables do not hold every clone; where another copy was compared, an unresolved V gene accounts for under half, and the others remain unexplained. V and J calls plus clone size are reproduced from that table; the DNA served to infer D and trimming. This sample has about 490,000 clones in its table, and about 78% of those were observed once. The ten most abundant clones make up 9.5% to 15% of the sample.

V is shortened by 6 bases, J by 3 bases, and the region joining them spans 11 bases. The CDR3 covers 13 residues, taking in both the cysteine and the phenylalanine. The kept DNA is CDR3 alone, 39 bases in frame from the first base. According to the germline V gene (reference sequence), CDR1 reads LNHDA and CDR2 reads SQIVND. Donors were healthy HIV-negative adults with no recently reported acute infections or vaccinations. Every donor was a Caucasian adult residing in Nashville, Tennessee, USA. For unsorted samples, approximately 84 million PBMCs were counted, and genomic DNA was extracted using the QIAamp DNA Blood Mini kit. Blood was obtained by leukapheresis, after which PBMCs were separated by Ficoll-Histopaque density gradient centrifugation and cryopreserved in liquid nitrogen vapor phase.

Material: PBMCs. This clonotype was sampled from a woman in her forties in good health. Some clones in this sample may be carry-over from other donors' samples. The sequence links TRBV19 to TRBJ1-1, with no confidently assigned D gene. The DNA sequence reads TGTGCCAGTAGAGACGGGATCTACACTGAAGCTTTCTTT. This gives the protein CASRDGIYTEAFF.